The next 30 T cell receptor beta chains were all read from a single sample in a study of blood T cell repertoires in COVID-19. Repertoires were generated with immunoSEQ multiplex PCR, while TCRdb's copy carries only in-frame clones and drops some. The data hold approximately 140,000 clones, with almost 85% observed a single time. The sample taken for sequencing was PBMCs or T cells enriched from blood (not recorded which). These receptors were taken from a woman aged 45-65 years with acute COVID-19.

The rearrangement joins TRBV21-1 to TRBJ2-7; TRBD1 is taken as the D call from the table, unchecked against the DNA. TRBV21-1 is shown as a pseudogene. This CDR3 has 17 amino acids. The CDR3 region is CASSTRKGQGQFYEQYF. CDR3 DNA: TGTGCCAGCAGCACCCGAAAAGGACAGGGACAATTCTACGAGCAGTACTTC.

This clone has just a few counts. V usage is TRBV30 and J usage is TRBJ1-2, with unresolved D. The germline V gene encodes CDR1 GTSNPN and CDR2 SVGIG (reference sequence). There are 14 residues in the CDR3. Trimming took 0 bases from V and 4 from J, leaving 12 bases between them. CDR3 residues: CAWSVEEVGYGYTF. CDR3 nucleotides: TGTGCCTGGAGTGTGGAGGAGGTCGGCTATGGCTACACCTTC.

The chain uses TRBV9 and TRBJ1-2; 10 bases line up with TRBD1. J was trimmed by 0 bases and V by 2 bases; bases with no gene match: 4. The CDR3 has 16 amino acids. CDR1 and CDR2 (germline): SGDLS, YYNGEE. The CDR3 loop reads CASSVDRGVPNYGYTF. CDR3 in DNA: TGTGCCAGCAGCGTGGACAGGGGGGTCCCTAACTATGGCTACACCTTC.

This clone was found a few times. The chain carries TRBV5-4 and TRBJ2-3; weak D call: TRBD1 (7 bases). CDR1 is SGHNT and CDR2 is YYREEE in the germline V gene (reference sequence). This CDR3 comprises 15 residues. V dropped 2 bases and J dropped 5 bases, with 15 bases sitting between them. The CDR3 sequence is CASSFGGGAEDTQYF. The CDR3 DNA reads TGTGCCAGCAGCTTCGGAGGGGGCGCGGAAGATACGCAGTATTTT.

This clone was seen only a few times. CDR3 residues: CASSLGQGRNQPQHF. CDR3 DNA sequence: TGTGCCAGCAGCTTGGGACAGGGTCGCAATCAGCCCCAGCATTTT. The gene calls are TRBV5-6 and TRBJ1-5, with 7 bases lining up with TRBD1. The CDR3 contains 15 residues. V lost 0 bases and J lost 2; bases outside the gene matches: 2. Germline V lookup: CDR1 SGHDT, CDR2 YYEEEE.

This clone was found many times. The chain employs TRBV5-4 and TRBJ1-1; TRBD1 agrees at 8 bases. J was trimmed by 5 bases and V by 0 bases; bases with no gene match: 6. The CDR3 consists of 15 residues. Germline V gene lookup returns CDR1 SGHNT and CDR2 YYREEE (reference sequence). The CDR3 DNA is TGTGCCAGCAGCTTGGGAACAGGGGGTTGGACTGAAGCTTTCTTT. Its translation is CASSLGTGGWTEAFF.

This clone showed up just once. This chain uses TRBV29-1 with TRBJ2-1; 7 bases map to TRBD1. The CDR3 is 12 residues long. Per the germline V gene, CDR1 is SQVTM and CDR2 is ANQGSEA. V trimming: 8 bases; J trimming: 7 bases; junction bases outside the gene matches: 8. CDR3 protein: CSINKQGNEQFF. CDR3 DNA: TGCAGCATCAATAAACAGGGGAATGAGCAGTTCTTC.

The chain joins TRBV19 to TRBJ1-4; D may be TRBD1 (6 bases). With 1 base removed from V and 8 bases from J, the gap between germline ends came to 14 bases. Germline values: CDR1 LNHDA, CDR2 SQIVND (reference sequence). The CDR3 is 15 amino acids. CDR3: CASSIANRENEKLFF. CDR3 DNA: TGTGCCAGTAGTATAGCTAACAGGGAGAACGAAAAACTGTTTTTT.

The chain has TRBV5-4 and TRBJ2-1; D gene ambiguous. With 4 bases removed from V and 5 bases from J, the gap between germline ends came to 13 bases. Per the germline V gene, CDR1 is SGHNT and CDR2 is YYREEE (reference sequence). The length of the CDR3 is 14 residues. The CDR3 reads CASSDLVENNEQFF. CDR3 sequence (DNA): TGTGCCAGCAGCGATTTGGTGGAGAACAATGAGCAGTTCTTC.

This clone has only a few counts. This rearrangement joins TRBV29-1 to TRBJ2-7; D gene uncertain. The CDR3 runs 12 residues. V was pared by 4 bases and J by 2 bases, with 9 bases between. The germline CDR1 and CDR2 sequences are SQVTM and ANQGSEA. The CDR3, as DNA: TGCAGCGTTGTAATCCGGGCCTACGAGCAGTACTTC. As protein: CSVVIRAYEQYF.

The CDR3: CASSDSQGNYGYTF. CDR3 sequence (DNA): TGTGCCAGCAGTGACTCACAGGGGAACTATGGCTACACCTTC. J is TRBJ1-2 and V is TRBV25-1, with 7 bases lining up with TRBD1. Germline loops: CDR1 MGHDK, CDR2 SYGVNS. The J segment lost 2 bases and the V segment lost 3 bases, leaving 3 bases of the junction unmatched. This CDR3 is 14 amino acids long.

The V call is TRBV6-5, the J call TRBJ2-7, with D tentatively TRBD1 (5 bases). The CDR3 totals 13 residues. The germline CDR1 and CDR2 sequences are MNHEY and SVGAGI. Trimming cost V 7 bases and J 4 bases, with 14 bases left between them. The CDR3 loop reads CASISAQGYEQYF. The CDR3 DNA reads TGTGCCAGCATCTCGGCGCAGGGATACGAGCAGTACTTC.

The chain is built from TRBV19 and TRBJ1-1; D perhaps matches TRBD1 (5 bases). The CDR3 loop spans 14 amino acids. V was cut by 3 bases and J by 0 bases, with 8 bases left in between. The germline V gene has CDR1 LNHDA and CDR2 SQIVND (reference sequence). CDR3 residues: CASSIQGVNTEAFF. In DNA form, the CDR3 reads TGTGCCAGTAGTATCCAAGGGGTGAACACTGAAGCTTTCTTT.

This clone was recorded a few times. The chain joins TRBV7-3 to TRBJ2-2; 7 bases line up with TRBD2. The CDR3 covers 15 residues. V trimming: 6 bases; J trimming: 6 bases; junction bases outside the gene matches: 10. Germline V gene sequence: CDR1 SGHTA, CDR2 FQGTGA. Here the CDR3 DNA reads TGTGCCAGCAGGGTACTGTCGGGAGGTTCCGGGGAGCTGTTTTTT. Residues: CASRVLSGGSGELFF.

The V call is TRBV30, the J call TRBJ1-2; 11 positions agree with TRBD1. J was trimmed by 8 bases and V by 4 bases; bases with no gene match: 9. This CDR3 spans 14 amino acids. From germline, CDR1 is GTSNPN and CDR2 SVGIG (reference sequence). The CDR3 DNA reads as TGTGCCTGGAAAGGGACAGGGGGTAATCAAGGCTACACCTTC. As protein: CAWKGTGGNQGYTF.

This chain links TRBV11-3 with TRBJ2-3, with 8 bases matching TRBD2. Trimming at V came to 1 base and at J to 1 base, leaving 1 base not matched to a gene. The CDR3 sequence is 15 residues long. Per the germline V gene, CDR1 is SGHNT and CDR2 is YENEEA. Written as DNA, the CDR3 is TGTGCCAGCAGCTTAGCGGGGGGGGGCACAGATACGCAGTATTTT. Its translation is CASSLAGGGTDTQYF.

As DNA, the CDR3 is TGTGCCAGCAGCTTAGACAGGACGAACACTGAAGCTTTCTTT. Translating it yields CASSLDRTNTEAFF. The chain recombines TRBV7-8 with TRBJ1-1; tentatively, D is TRBD1 (5 bases). Trimming stripped 1 base from V and 1 base from J, with 7 bases between. The V gene's germline CDR1 is SGHVS and CDR2 FQNEAQ. CDR3 size: 14 residues.

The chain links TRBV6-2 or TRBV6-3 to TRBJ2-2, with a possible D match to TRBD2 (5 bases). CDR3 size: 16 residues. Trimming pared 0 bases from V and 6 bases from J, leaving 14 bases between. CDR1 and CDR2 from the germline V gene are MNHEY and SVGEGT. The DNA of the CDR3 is TGTGCCAGCAGTTACTCCCGCAGCGGAACGGCCGGGGAGCTGTTTTTT. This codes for CASSYSRSGTAGELFF.

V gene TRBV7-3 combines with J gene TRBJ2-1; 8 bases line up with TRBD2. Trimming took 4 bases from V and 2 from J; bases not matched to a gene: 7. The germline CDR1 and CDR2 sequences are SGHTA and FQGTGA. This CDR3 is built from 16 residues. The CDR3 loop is CASSYTSGSAYNEQFF. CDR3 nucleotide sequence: TGTGCCAGCAGCTACACTAGCGGAAGCGCCTACAATGAGCAGTTCTTC.

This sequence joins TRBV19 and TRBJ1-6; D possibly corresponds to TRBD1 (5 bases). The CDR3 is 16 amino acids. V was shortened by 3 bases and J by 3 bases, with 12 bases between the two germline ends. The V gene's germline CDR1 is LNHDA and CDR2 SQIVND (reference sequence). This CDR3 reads CASSIDRTNYNSPLHF. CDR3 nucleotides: TGTGCCAGTAGTATTGACAGAACAAACTATAATTCACCCCTCCACTTT.

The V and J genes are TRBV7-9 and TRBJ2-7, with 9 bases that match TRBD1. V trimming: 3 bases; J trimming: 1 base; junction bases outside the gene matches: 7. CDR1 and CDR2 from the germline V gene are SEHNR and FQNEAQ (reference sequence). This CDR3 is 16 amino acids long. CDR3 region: CASSLRGTGPSYEQYF. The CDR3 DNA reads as TGTGCCAGCAGCTTGCGAGGGACAGGGCCGTCCTACGAGCAGTACTTC.

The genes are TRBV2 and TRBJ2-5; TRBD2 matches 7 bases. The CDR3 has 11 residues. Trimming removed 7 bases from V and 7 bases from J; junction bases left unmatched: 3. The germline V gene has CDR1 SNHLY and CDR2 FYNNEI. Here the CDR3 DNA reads TGTGCCAGCATGGGGGGGAGGACCCAGTACTTC. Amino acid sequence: CASMGGRTQYF.

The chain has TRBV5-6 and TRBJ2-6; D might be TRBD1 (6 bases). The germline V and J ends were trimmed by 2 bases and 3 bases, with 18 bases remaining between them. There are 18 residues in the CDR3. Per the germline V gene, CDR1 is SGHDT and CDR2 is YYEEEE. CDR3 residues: CASSLRPTGRSGANVLTF. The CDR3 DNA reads TGTGCCAGCAGCTTACGACCGACAGGCAGAAGTGGGGCCAACGTCCTGACTTTC.

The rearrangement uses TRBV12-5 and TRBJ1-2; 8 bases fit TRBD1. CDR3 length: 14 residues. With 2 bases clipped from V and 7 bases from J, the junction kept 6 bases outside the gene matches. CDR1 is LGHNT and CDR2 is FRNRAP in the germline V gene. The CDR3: CASGLPQGAAGYTF. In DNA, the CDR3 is TGTGCTAGTGGTTTGCCCCAGGGGGCGGCTGGCTACACCTTC. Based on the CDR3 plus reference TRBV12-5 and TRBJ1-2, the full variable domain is DARVTQTPRHKVTEMGQEVTMRCQPILGHNTVFWYRQTMMQGLELLAYFRNRAPLDDSGMPKDRFSAEMPDATLATLKIQPSEPRDSAVYFCASGLPQGAAGYTFGSGTRLTVV.

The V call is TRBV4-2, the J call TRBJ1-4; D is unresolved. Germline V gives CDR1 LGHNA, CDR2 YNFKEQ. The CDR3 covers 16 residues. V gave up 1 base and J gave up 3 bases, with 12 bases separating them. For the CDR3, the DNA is TGTGCCAGCAGCCAAGTCCCGGTTAAACCTAATGAAAAACTGTTTTTT. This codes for CASSQVPVKPNEKLFF.

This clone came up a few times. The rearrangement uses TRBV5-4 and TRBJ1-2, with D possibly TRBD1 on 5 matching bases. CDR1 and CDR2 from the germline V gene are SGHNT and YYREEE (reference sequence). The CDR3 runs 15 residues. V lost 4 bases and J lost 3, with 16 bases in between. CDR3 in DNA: TGTGCCAGCAGCCCTCCTGGGGGGGACCACTATGGCTACACCTTC. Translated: CASSPPGGDHYGYTF.

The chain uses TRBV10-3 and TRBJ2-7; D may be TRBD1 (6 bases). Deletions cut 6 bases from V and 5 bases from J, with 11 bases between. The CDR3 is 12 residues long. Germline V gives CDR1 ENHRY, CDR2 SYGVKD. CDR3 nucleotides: TGTGCCATCAGCAAACAGGGCCACGAGCAGTACTTC. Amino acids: CAISKQGHEQYF.

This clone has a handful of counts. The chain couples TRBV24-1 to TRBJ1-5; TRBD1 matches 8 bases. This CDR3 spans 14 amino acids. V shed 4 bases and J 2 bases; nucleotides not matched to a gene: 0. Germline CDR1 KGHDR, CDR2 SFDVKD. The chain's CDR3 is CATSEDRGNQPQHF. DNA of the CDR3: TGTGCCACCAGTGAGGACAGGGGCAATCAGCCCCAGCATTTT.

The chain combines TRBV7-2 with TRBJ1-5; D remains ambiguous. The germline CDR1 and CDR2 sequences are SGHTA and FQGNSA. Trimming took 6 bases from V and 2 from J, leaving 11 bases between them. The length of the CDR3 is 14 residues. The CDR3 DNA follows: TGTGCCAGCAGTTGGACTCCTGGCAATCAGCCCCAGCATTTT. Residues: CASSWTPGNQPQHF.

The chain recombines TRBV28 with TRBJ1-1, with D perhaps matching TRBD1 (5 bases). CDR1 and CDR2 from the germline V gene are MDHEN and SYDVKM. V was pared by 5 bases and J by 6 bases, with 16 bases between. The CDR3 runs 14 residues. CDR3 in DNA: TGTGCCAGCAGTCCCCAGGGTTTGACGGCTGAAGCTTTCTTT. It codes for CASSPQGLTAEAFF.